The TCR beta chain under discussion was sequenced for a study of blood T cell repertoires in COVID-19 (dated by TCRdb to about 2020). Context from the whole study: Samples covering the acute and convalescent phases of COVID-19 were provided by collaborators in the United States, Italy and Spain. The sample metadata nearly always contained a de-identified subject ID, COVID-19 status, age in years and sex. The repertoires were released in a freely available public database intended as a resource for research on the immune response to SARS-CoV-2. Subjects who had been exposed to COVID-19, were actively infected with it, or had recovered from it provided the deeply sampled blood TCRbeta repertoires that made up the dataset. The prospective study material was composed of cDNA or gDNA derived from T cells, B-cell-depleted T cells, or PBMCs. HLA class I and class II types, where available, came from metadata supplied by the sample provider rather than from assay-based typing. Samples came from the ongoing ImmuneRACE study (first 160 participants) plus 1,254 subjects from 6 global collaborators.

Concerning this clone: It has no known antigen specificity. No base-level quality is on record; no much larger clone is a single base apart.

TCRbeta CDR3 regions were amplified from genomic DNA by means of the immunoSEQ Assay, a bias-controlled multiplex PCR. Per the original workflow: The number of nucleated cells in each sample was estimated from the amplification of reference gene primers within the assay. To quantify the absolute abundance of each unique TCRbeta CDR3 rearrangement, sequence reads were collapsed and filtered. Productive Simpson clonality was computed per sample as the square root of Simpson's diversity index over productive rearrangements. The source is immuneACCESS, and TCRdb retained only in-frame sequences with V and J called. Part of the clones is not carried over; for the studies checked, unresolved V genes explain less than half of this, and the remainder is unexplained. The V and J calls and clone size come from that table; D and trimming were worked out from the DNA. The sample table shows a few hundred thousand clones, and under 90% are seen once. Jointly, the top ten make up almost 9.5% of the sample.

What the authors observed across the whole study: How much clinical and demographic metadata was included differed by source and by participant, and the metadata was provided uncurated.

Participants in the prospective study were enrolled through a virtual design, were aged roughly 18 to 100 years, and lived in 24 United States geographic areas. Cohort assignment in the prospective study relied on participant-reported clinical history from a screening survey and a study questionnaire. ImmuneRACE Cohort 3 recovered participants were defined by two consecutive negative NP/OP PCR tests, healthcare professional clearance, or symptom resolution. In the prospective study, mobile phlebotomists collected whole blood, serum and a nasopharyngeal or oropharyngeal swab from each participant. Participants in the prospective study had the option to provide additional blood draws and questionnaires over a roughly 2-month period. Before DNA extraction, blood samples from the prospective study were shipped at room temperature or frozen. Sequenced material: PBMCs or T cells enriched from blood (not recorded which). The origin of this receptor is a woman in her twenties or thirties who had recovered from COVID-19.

The nucleotides are TGTGCCAGCTCACTCGTGAACACTGAAGCTTTCTTT. This is translated as CASSLVNTEAFF. This chain is built from TRBV18 and TRBJ1-1; the D gene is not confidently resolved. CDR1 and CDR2, per the germline V gene, are KGHSH and LQKENI. The CDR3 contains 12 residues, cysteine and phenylalanine counted. CDR3 DNA is the only sequence kept; it has 36 bases, read in frame from the first base. V is reduced by 4 bases and J by 0 bases, leaving a spacing of 3 bases between them.